This T cell receptor (beta chain) appears in the sequencing data of a study of tumor and adjacent non-tumor tissue in lung cancer. No cell sorting was done before RNA was extracted from the tissue. A note on this clonotype: Germline and junction disagree at one end, which may indicate a read error.

A modified ARM-PCR protocol with three rounds of nested PCR amplified TCRbeta. MiXCR, run by TCRdb on the multiplex PCR reads, gives a single entry per CDR3 protein. This table holds roughly 120,000 distinct CDR3 sequences, about 80% found once. Germline V gives CDR1 SGHVS, CDR2 FQNEAQ. The CDR3 totals 11 residues. Specimen: lung tumor tissue. This clonotype was obtained from a man in his 70s with non-small cell lung cancer. This chain connects TRBV7-8 to TRBJ2-1, with D unclear. CDR3 amino acids: CTSTPLSEQFF. The CDR3, as DNA: TGTACCAGCACCCCCCTTAGTGAGCAATTCTTC.